This TCR beta chain is from a study of CD4 T cells in relation to SARS-CoV-2 and coronaviruses. V shed 4 bases and J shed 5 bases, with 30 bases lying between them. CDR1 is SGHTS and CDR2 is YDEGEE in the germline V gene. The CDR3 spans 19 residues. Deep TCR-beta sequencing used DNA from uncultured naive and memory CD4+ T cells. Assay: immunoSEQ multiplex PCR; the TCRdb copy retains only in-frame clones and omits some. The data hold 58,000 or so clones, with about 91% observed a single time. CD4 enrichment then naive enrichment separated naive from memory CD4+ cells. Findings and limits, study-wide: Samples before the pandemic and after infection were not matched within any donor.

A note on this clone: Its matching antigen is unknown.

This sequence was found in an adult with COVID-19. The sequenced material came from naive CD4+ T cells from PBMCs. The subset is: naive CD4+ T cells isolated by negative enrichment. V and J are TRBV5-8 and TRBJ2-5; the D gene could be TRBD1 or TRBD2 (5 bases each). The CDR3 region is CASSRGTTQSRGVWETQYF. CDR3 in DNA: TGTGCCAGCAGCCGGGGAACCACCCAAAGTAGAGGGGTTTGGGAGACCCAGTACTTC.